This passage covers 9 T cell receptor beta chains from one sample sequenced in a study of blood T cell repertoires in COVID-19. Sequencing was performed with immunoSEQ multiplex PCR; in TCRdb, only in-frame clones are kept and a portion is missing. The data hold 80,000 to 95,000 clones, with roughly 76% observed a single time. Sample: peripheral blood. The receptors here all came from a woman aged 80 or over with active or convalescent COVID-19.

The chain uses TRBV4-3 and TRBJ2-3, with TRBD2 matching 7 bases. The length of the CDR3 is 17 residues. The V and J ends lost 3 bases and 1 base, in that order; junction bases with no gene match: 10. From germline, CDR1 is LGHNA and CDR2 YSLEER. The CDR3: CASSQTRTSWGTDTQYF. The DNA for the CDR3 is TGCGCCAGCAGCCAGACCAGGACTAGTTGGGGCACAGATACGCAGTATTTT.

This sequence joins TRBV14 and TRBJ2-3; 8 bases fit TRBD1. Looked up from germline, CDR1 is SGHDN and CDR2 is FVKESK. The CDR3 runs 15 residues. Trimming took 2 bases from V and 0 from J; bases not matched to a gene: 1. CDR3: CASSQQGASTDTQYF. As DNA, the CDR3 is TGTGCCAGCAGCCAACAGGGGGCTAGCACAGATACGCAGTATTTT.

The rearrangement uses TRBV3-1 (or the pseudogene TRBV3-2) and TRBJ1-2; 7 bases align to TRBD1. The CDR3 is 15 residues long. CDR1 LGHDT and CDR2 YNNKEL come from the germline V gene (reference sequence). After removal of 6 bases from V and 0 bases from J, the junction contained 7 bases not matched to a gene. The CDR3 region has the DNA TGTGCCAGCAGTACTGACAGGGCGGCTAACTATGGCTACACCTTC. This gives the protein CASSTDRAANYGYTF.

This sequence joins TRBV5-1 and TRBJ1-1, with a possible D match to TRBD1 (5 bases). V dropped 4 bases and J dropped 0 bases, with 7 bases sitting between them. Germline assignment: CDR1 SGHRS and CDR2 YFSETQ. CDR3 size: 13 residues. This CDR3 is CASSRQLNTEAFF. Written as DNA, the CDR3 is TGCGCCAGCAGCAGACAGTTGAACACTGAAGCTTTCTTT.

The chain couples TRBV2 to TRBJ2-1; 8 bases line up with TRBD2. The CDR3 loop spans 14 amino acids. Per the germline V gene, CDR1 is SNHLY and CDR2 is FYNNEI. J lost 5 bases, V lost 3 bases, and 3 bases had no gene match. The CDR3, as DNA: TGTGCCAGCAGTGATGTTAGCGGGGACAATGAGCAGTTCTTC. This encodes CASSDVSGDNEQFF.

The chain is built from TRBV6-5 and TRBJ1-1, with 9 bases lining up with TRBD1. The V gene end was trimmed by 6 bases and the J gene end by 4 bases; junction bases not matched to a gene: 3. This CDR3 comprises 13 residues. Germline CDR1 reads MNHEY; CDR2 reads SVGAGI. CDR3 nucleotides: TGTGCCAGCAGCCGGACAGGGGCCACTGAAGCTTTCTTT. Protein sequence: CASSRTGATEAFF.

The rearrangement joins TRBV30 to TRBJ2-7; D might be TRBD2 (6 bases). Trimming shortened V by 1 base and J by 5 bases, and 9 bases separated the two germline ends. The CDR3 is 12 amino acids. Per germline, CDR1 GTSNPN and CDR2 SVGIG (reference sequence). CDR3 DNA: TGTGCCTGGAGTGCGTGGGGGGACGAGCAGTACTTC. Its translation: CAWSAWGDEQYF. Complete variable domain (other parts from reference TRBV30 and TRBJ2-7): SQTIHQWPATLVQPVGSPLSLECTVEGTSNPNLYWYRQAAGRGLQLLFYSVGIGQISSEVPQNLSASRPQDRQFILSSKKLLLSDSGFYLCAWSAWGDEQYFGPGTRLTVT.

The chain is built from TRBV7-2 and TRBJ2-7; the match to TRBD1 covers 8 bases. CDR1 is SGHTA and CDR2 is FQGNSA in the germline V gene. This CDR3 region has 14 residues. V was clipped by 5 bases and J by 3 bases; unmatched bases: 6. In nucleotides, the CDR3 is TGTGCCAGCAGCCCTGCGGACAGGGTCTACGAGCAGTACTTC. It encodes CASSPADRVYEQYF.

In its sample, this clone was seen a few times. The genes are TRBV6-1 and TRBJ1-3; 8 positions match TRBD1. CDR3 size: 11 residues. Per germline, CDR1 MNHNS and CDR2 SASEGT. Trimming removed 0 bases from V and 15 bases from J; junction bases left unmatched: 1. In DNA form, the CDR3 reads TGTGCCAGCAGTGAAGCTGGACAGGGATATTTT. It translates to CASSEAGQGYF.